This is a list of T cell receptor beta chains from one sample in a study of shared clonotypes between healthy human individuals. Libraries were prepared by immunoSEQ multiplex PCR; TCRdb keeps only in-frame clonotypes and omits some of them. Seen here are around 940,000 clones, 70% to 85% observed once, and the top ten hold around 1.4%. Sequencing was done on a sample of memory CD4+ T cells sorted from blood. The receptors derive from a man aged 18-30 years in good health. The CDR3 runs from the conserved cysteine through the conserved F or W. The D gene is left open where the match is weak.

D: -
J: TRBJ2-7
V: TRBV5-4
CDR3: CASSSRVPPYEQYF

D: -
J: TRBJ2-7
V: TRBV15
CDR3: CATSRDLPYEQYF

D: -
J: TRBJ1-6
V: TRBV2
CDR3: CASSEAGELYNSPLHF

D: -
J: TRBJ1-3
V: TRBV7-2
CDR3: CASSPAVSGNTIYF

D: -
J: TRBJ1-2
V: TRBV6-1
CDR3: CASSGRVGGGYTF

D: -
J: TRBJ2-7
V: TRBV5-1
CDR3: CASSPVASYEQYF

D: TRBD1
J: TRBJ2-2
V: TRBV30
CDR3: CAWNTGGSYTGELFF

D: TRBD1
J: TRBJ1-2
V: TRBV19
CDR3: CASMGQGPNLYGYTF

D: -
J: TRBJ2-5
V: TRBV29-1
CDR3: CSVEGGPQETQYF

D: TRBD1
J: TRBJ1-5
V: TRBV6-1
CDR3: CASTPQGVNGQPQHF

D: -
J: TRBJ2-6
V: TRBV5-1
CDR3: CASRLTPGAGANVLTF

D: -
J: TRBJ1-1
V: TRBV9
CDR3: CASSLGDIGAFF

D: -
J: TRBJ1-1
V: TRBV27
CDR3: CASYEPPNTEAFF

D: -
J: TRBJ2-3
V: TRBV2
CDR3: CASSLDRWADTQYF

D: -
J: TRBJ2-2
V: TRBV7-6
CDR3: CASSSSTGRTNGELFF

D: -
J: TRBJ2-1
V: TRBV9
CDR3: CASSVTLAREQFF

D: -
J: TRBJ2-4
V: TRBV7-2
CDR3: CASSVTKNIQYF

D: -
J: TRBJ1-3
V: TRBV6-1
CDR3: CASSDGGANGNTIYF

D: TRBD2
J: TRBJ2-1
V: TRBV9
CDR3: CASSVASGRTNEQFF

D: -
J: TRBJ1-3
V: TRBV11-2
CDR3: CASSLRRGSSGNTIYF

D: TRBD1
J: TRBJ1-5
V: TRBV28
CDR3: CASSSAGGVQPQHF

D: -
J: TRBJ2-7
V: TRBV19
CDR3: CASSIMGGPQYF

D: -
J: TRBJ1-1
V: TRBV9
CDR3: CASSVREAGNTEAFF

D: -
J: TRBJ1-2
V: TRBV19
CDR3: CASSIREGGYTF